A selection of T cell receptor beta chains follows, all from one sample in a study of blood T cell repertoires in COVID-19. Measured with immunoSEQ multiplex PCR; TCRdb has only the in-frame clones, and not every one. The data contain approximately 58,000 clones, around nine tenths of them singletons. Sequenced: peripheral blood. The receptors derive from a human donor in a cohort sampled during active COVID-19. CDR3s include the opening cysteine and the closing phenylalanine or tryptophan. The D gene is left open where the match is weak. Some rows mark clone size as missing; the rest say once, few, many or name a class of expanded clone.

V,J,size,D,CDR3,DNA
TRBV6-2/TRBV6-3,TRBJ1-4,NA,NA,CASSRGSSTNEKLFF,TGTGCCAGCAGCCGAGGCAGTTCGACTAATGAAAAACTGTTTTTT
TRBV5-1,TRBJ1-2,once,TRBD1,CASSSATGLYGYTF,TGCGCCAGCAGCTCGGCGACAGGGCTCTATGGCTACACCTTC
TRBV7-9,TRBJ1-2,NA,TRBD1,CASSHDRGMNYGYTF,TGTGCCAGCAGCCATGACAGGGGGATGAACTATGGCTACACCTTC
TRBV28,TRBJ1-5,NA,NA,CASCLGGVHQPQHF,TGTGCCAGCTGTTTGGGGGGGGTGCATCAGCCCCAGCATTTT
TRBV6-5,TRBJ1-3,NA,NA,CASSRLTGTGNTIYF,TGTGCCAGCAGTCGTCTAACAGGGACTGGAAACACCATATATTTT
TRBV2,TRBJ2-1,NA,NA,CASSKTGYNEQFF,TGTGCCAGCAGTAAAACAGGATACAATGAGCAGTTCTTC
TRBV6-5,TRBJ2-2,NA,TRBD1,CASSYSVDRGTGELFF,TGTGCCAGCAGTTACTCCGTGGACAGGGGGACCGGGGAGCTGTTTTTT
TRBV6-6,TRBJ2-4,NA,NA,CASSWTVPNAKNIQYF,TGTGCCAGCAGTTGGACAGTTCCAAACGCCAAAAACATTCAGTACTTC
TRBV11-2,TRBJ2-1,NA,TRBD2,CASSPSGSSYNEQFF,TGTGCCAGCAGCCCCAGCGGGAGCTCCTACAATGAGCAGTTCTTC
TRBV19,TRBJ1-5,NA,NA,CASSMAGGGREAQHF,TGTGCCAGTAGTATGGCAGGCGGAGGGCGTGAGGCCCAGCATTTT
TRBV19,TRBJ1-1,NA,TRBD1,CASSPRHRDRVNTEAFF,TGTGCCAGTAGCCCAAGGCACCGGGACAGGGTGAACACTGAAGCTTTCTTT
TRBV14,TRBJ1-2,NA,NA,CASSQPGLYGYTF,TGTGCCAGCAGCCAACCGGGACTCTATGGCTACACCTTC
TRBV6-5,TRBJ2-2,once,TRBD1,CASSYQGANTGELFF,TGTGCCAGCAGTTATCAGGGGGCGAACACCGGGGAGCTGTTTTTT
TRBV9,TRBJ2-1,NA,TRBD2,CASSPRVAGVDEQFF,TGTGCCAGCAGCCCGCGGGTTGCGGGAGTGGATGAGCAGTTCTTC
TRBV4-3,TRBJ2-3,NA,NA,CASSPMKTDTDTQYF,TGCGCCAGCAGCCCTATGAAAACCGACACAGATACGCAGTATTTT
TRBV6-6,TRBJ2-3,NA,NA,CASSYSIADTQYF,TGTGCCAGCAGTTACTCGATCGCGGATACGCAGTATTTT
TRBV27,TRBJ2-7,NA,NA,CASRELRGTVSYEQYF,TGTGCCAGCAGAGAACTCCGCGGGACGGTTTCCTACGAGCAGTACTTC
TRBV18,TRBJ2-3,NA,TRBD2,CASSPAGTSRADTQYF,TGTGCCAGCTCACCAGCCGGGACTAGTCGGGCAGATACGCAGTATTTT
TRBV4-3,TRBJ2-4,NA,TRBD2,CASSPLRLAGGPDIQYF,TGCGCCAGCAGCCCCCTCAGGCTAGCGGGGGGGCCGGACATTCAGTACTTC
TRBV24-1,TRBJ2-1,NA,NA,CATSVLNEQFF,TGTGCCACCAGTGTCTTAAATGAGCAGTTCTTC
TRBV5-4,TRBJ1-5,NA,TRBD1,CASSLEQGKPQHF,TGTGCCAGCAGCTTGGAACAGGGGAAGCCCCAGCATTTT
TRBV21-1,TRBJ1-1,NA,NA,CASSGRGENTEAFF,TGTGCCAGCAGCGGCCGGGGTGAGAACACTGAAGCTTTCTTT
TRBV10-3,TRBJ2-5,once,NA,CAAGEETQYF,TGTGCCGCAGGGGAAGAGACCCAGTACTTC
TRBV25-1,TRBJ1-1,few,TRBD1,CASTLGTGSYFF,TGTGCCAGCACCTTGGGGACAGGATCTTACTTCTTT
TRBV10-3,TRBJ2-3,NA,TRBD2,CAISELTSGGADTQYF,TGTGCCATCAGTGAGTTAACTAGCGGGGGTGCAGATACGCAGTATTTT
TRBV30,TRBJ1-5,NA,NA,CAWSSGEGNQPQHF,TGTGCCTGGAGTTCGGGAGAGGGCAATCAGCCCCAGCATTTT